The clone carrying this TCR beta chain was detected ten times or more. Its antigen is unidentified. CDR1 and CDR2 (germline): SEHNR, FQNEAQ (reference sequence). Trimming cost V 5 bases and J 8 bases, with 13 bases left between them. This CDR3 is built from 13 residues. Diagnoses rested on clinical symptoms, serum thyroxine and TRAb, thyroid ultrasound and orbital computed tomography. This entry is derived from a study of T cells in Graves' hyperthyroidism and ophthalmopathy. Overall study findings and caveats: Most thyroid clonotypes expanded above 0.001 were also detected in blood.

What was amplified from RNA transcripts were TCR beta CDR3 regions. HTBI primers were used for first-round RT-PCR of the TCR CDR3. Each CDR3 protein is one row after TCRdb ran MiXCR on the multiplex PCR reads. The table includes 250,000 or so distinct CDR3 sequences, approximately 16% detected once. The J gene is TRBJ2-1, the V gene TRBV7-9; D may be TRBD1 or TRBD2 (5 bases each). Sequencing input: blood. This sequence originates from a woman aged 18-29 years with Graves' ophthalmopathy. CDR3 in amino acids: CASSLGERDEQFF. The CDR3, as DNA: TGTGCCAGCAGCCTAGGGGAGAGGGATGAGCAGTTCTTC.